This TCR beta chain originates from a study of CD8 T cells in ankylosing spondylitis. Trimming stripped 7 bases from V and 14 bases from J, with 18 bases between. This CDR3 comprises 13 residues. Germline values: CDR1 MNHNS, CDR2 SASEGT. TCRdb re-called the 5' RACE reads through MiXCR, storing one row per CDR3 protein. The sample carries approximately 100,000 distinct CDR3 sequences, about 8.6% recorded once. This clonotype has at least ten counts. The sequenced material came from blood, either unsorted or a sorted T cell fraction (not recorded which). This receptor was identified in a male donor with ankylosing spondylitis or in good health (not recorded which). This chain joins TRBV6-1 and TRBJ1-6; TRBD1 might be the D (5 bases). The CDR3 DNA reads as TGTGCCAGCATAGGGACCGGGGGTTTGACCCTCCACTTT. Translating it yields CASIGTGGLTLHF.